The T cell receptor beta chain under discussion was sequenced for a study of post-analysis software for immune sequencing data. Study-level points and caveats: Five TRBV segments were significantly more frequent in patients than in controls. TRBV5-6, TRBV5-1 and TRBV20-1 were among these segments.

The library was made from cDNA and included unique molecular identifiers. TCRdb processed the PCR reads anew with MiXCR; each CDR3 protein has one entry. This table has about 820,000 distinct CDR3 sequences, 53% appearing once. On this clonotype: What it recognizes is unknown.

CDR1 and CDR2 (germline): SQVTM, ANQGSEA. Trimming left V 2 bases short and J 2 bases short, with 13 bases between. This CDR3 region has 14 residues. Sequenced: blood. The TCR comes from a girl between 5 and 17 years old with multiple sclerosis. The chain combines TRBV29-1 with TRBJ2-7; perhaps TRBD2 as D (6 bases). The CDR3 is CSVEPGTDTYEQYF. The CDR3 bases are TGCAGCGTTGAACCCGGGACTGACACCTACGAGCAGTACTTC.